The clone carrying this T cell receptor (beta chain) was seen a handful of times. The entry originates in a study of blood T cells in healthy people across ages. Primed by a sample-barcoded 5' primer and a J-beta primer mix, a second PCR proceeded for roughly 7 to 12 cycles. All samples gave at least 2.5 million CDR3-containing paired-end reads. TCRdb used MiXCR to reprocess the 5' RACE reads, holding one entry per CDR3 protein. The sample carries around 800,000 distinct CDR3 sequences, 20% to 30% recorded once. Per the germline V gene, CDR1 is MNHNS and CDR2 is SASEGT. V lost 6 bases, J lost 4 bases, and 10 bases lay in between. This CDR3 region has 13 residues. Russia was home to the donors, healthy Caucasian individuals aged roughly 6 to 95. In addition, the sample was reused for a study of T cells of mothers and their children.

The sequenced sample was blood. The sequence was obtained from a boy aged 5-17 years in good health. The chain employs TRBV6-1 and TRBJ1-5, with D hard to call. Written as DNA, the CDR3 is TGTGCCAGCAGCGAGGGTCTTAATCAGCCCCAGCATTTT. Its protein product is CASSEGLNQPQHF.